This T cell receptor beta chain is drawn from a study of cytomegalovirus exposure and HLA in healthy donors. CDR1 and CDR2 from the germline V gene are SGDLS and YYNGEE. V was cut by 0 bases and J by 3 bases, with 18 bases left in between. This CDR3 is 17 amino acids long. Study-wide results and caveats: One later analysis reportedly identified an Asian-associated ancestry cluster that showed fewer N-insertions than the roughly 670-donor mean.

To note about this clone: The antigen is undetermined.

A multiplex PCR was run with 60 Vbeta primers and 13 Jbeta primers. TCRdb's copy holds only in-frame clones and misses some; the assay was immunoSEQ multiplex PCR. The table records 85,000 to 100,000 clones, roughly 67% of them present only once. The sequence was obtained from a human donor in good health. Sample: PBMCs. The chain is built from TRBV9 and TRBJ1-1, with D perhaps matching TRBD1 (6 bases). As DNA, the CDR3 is TGTGCCAGCAGCGTAGCTCTGGACAGAGAGGACGACACTGAAGCTTTCTTT. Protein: CASSVALDREDDTEAFF.